This T cell receptor (beta chain) comes out of a study of shared clonotypes between healthy human individuals. CD45RO negativity and positive selection for CCR7 defined naive CD8 cells, a population that excluded terminally differentiated effector memory CD45RA+ cells. Original data processing: Filtering of immunoSEQ junctional sequences could not match full-length read filtering. TCRdb keeps only in-frame clones here, not all; method: immunoSEQ multiplex PCR. Clonal size and the V and J genes are those of that table, whereas D and trimming came from the DNA. The table shows nearly 600,000 clones, with around 95% occurring only once. Germline CDR1 SGHNT, CDR2 YYREEE (reference sequence). The V and J ends lost 4 bases and 0 bases respectively, with 11 bases between them. CDR3 length: 15 residues. General study findings and limits: Among donors, sharing of clonotypes was expected to be affected by sequencing depth.

Remarks on this clone: Its antigen remains unknown.

This chain connects TRBV5-4 to TRBJ2-1; no definite D call. This TCR was recovered from a woman aged 25-40 years in good health. The sequenced material came from naive CD8+ T cells sorted from blood. The CDR3 here is CASSLPLSSYNEQFF. Here the CDR3 DNA reads TGTGCCAGCAGCCTACCACTGAGCTCCTACAATGAGCAGTTCTTC.